The rows below give T cell receptor beta chains drawn from one sample of a study of shared clonotypes between healthy human individuals. TCRdb's copy holds only in-frame clones and misses some; the assay was immunoSEQ multiplex PCR. Of about 2.4 million clones listed, 93% are singletons. Sequences were obtained from naive CD4+ T cells from PBMCs. These receptor sequences come from a young man in good health. Some clones in this sample may be carry-over from other donors' samples. CDR3s include the opening cysteine and the closing phenylalanine or tryptophan. Each record gives: clone size, V gene, D gene, J gene, CDR3 protein, CDR3 DNA. The D gene is left open where the match is weak. Clone sizes are given selectively: once, few, many, or a class where the clone is expanded.

NA,TRBV5-1,NA,TRBJ2-2,CASSYGGDTGELFF,TGCGCCAGCAGCTATGGCGGAGACACCGGGGAGCTGTTTTTT
NA,TRBV29-1,TRBD2,TRBJ2-3,CSVSGLAGRDTQYF,TGCAGCGTTTCCGGACTAGCGGGAAGGGATACGCAGTATTTT
NA,TRBV19,NA,TRBJ2-3,CASSIPSPGPDTQYF,TGTGCCAGTAGTATCCCGAGTCCTGGACCGGATACGCAGTATTTT
NA,TRBV18,TRBD1,TRBJ2-7,CASSPPGTGGNEQYF,TGTGCCAGCTCACCCCCGGGGACAGGGGGCAACGAGCAGTACTTC
once,TRBV9,TRBD2,TRBJ2-7,CASSVATMASGSNYEQYF,TGTGCCAGCAGCGTAGCTACTATGGCTAGCGGGAGTAACTACGAGCAGTACTTC
NA,TRBV11-3,NA,TRBJ2-1,CASSLGRGGEFF,TGTGCCAGCAGCTTAGGGCGGGGAGGCGAGTTCTTC
NA,TRBV28,TRBD1,TRBJ1-5,CASHEPLGDSYSNQPQHF,TGTGCCAGCCATGAGCCGTTGGGGGACAGCTATAGCAATCAGCCCCAGCATTTT
NA,TRBV7-2,NA,TRBJ2-7,CASSFSGGTETYEQYF,TGTGCCAGCAGCTTCTCGGGGGGGACAGAAACCTACGAGCAGTACTTC
NA,TRBV7-9,TRBD1,TRBJ2-1,CASSSRTGYNEQFF,TGTGCCAGCAGCTCCCGGACAGGTTACAATGAGCAGTTCTTC
NA,TRBV28,NA,TRBJ1-5,CASSLLRQPQHF,TGTGCCAGCAGTTTACTCCGGCAGCCCCAGCATTTT
NA,TRBV19,NA,TRBJ1-1,CASSTRGDTEAFF,TGTGCCAGTAGCACACGGGGGGACACTGAAGCTTTCTTT
NA,TRBV7-7,NA,TRBJ2-2,CASSLGPVGGELFF,TGTGCCAGCAGCTTGGGGCCGGTGGGCGGGGAGCTGTTTTTT
once,TRBV7-2,TRBD2,TRBJ2-7,CASSLFSGNAYEQYF,TGTGCCAGCAGCTTATTTAGCGGGAACGCCTACGAGCAGTACTTC
NA,TRBV15,TRBD1,TRBJ2-7,CATSRRQGISYEQYF,TGTGCCACCAGCAGAAGACAGGGAATCTCCTACGAGCAGTACTTC
NA,TRBV5-1,NA,TRBJ1-3,CASSETGVGNTIYF,TGCGCCAGCAGCGAAACAGGAGTTGGAAACACCATATATTTT
NA,TRBV11-1,TRBD1,TRBJ2-7,CASSLRRQGIYEQYF,TGTGCCAGCAGCTTAAGGAGACAGGGGATTTACGAGCAGTACTTC
NA,TRBV4-3,TRBD2,TRBJ2-7,CASSPRGGAEAYEQYF,TGCGCCAGCAGCCCCCGCGGGGGAGCGGAAGCCTACGAGCAGTACTTC
NA,TRBV18,NA,TRBJ2-7,CASSPQPAGQTYEQYF,TGTGCCAGCTCACCACAACCCGCCGGACAGACCTACGAGCAGTACTTC
once,TRBV19,TRBD2,TRBJ2-1,CASSIGLAGGPSSYNEQFF,TGTGCCAGTAGTATCGGACTAGCGGGAGGGCCTAGCTCCTACAATGAGCAGTTCTTC
NA,TRBV28,TRBD2,TRBJ2-1,CASRPSGPKYNEQFF,TGTGCCAGCAGGCCTAGCGGGCCTAAGTACAATGAGCAGTTCTTC
NA,TRBV5-1,TRBD1,TRBJ1-2,CASSIAGGAWGYTF,TGCGCCAGCAGCATAGCAGGGGGCGCTTGGGGCTACACCTTC
NA,TRBV7-9,NA,TRBJ2-2,CASSDLRGATGELFF,TGTGCCAGCAGCGACCTCAGGGGGGCGACCGGGGAGCTGTTTTTT
once,TRBV7-2,NA,TRBJ2-1,CASSLEGPTQDEQFF,TGTGCCAGCAGCTTAGAGGGACCTACGCAGGATGAGCAGTTCTTC
NA,TRBV28,TRBD1,TRBJ2-7,CASRTGGITYEQYF,TGTGCCAGCCGGACAGGGGGCATAACCTACGAGCAGTACTTC
once,TRBV7-3,NA,TRBJ2-5,CASSSGNQETQYF,TGTGCCAGCTCCTCAGGGAACCAAGAGACCCAGTACTTC
NA,TRBV28,TRBD2,TRBJ2-1,CASSLLAVHRNEQFF,TGTGCCAGCAGTTTACTAGCGGTCCATCGGAATGAGCAGTTCTTC
NA,TRBV9,TRBD1,TRBJ2-2,CASSVAQGAPGELFF,TGTGCCAGCAGCGTAGCCCAGGGGGCCCCCGGGGAGCTGTTTTTT